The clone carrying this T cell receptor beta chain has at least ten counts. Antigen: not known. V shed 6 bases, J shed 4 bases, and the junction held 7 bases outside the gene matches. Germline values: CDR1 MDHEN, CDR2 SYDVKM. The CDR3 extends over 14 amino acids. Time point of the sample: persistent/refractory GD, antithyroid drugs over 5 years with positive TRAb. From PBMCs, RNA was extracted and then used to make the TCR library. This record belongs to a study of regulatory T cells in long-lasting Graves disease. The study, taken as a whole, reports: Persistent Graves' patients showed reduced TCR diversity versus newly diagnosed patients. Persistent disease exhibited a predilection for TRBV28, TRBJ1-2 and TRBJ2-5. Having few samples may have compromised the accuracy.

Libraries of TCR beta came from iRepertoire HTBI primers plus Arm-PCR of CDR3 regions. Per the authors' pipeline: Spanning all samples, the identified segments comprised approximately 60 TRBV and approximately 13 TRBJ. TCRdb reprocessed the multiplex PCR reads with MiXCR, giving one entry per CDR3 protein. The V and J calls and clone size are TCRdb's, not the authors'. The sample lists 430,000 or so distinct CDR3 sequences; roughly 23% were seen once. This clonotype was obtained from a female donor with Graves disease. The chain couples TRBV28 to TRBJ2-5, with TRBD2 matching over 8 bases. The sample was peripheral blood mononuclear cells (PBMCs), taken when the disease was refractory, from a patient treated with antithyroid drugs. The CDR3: CASSQVGGVETQYF. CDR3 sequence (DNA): TGTGCCAGCAGCCAGGTCGGGGGGGTAGAGACCCAGTACTTC.